Shown below are 21 T cell receptor beta chains from a single sample sequenced in a study of shared clonotypes between healthy human individuals. Clones were sequenced by immunoSEQ multiplex PCR, and TCRdb holds only the in-frame ones, with some missing. Counted here are about 980,000 clones, more than 75% occurring once; the ten biggest clones make up approximately 1.5%. The source material was memory CD4+ T cells sorted from blood. Noted subset: CD45RA-negative fraction. These receptors were taken from a man aged 18 to 29 in good health.

This chain uses TRBV7-2 with TRBJ1-2, with D unclear. V dropped 1 base and J dropped 8 bases, with 11 bases sitting between them. CDR1 is SGHTA and CDR2 is FQGNSA in the germline V gene. The CDR3 runs 13 residues. CDR3 bases: TGTGCCAGCAGCTTAGGCCAGTCCCGGGGCTACACCTTC. Encoded protein: CASSLGQSRGYTF.

The CDR3 is CASSIDRGPFQHF. The CDR3 DNA reads as TGTGCCAGCAGCATCGACAGGGGCCCCTTCCAGCATTTT. The V and J genes are TRBV7-2 and TRBJ1-5, with 8 bases identical to TRBD1. Trimming took 5 bases from V and 12 from J; bases not matched to a gene: 9. The CDR3 contains 13 residues. Germline V gives CDR1 SGHTA, CDR2 FQGNSA.

This clone turned up a few times. The chain links TRBV19 to TRBJ1-2; D is unclear. Germline V gives CDR1 LNHDA, CDR2 SQIVND (reference sequence). V lost 5 bases to trimming and J lost 8 bases, with 15 bases between them. The CDR3 loop spans 13 amino acids. CDR3 sequence reads: CASSQLFEGGYTF. In DNA, the CDR3 is TGTGCCAGTAGTCAACTCTTTGAAGGGGGCTACACCTTC.

This chain connects TRBV5-6 to TRBJ2-6; TRBD1 matches 10 bases. Germline V lookup: CDR1 SGHDT, CDR2 YYEEEE. The CDR3 has 17 residues. J gave up 3 bases and V 2 bases, and 5 bases lay outside the gene matches. The CDR3 sequence: CASSFWDRGSGANVLTF. The CDR3 DNA sequence: TGTGCCAGCAGCTTTTGGGACAGGGGAAGTGGGGCCAACGTCCTGACTTTC.

The chain carries TRBV2 and TRBJ2-1, with D perhaps given as TRBD1 or TRBD2 (5 bases each). V was pared by 7 bases and J by 4 bases, with 14 bases between. Germline loops: CDR1 SNHLY, CDR2 FYNNEI. This CDR3 is 14 amino acids long. The DNA for the CDR3 is TGTGCCAGCACCCGGGACCTATTGTACAATGAGCAGTTCTTC. It codes for CASTRDLLYNEQFF.

In regard to this clone: Other nucleotide sequences in the sample specify the same CDR3. V gene TRBV9 combines with J gene TRBJ2-5, with D possibly matching TRBD2 (6 bases). From germline, CDR1 is SGDLS and CDR2 YYNGEE. This CDR3 has 15 residues. The V end was cut by 0 bases, the J end by 0 bases, with 9 bases between. CDR3 protein: CASSVAGGNQETQYF. CDR3 bases: TGTGCCAGCAGCGTAGCTGGGGGGAACCAAGAGACCCAGTACTTC.

This clone was detected a few times. V gene TRBV9 combines with J gene TRBJ2-1, with 7 bases identical to TRBD2. With 0 bases clipped from V and 11 bases from J, the junction kept 2 bases outside the gene matches. Germline assignment: CDR1 SGDLS and CDR2 YYNGEE. The CDR3 length is 12 residues. The CDR3 is CASSVGEGKQFF. The CDR3 nucleotides are TGTGCCAGCAGCGTAGGGGAGGGCAAGCAGTTCTTC.

The gene calls are TRBV11-3 and TRBJ1-6; D remains ambiguous. The V gene lost 0 bases and the J gene lost 9 bases, with 6 bases spanning the gap. CDR3 length: 13 residues. Germline CDR1 SGHNT, CDR2 YENEEA. CDR3 amino acids: CASSLDQTSPLHF. The CDR3 DNA reads as TGTGCCAGCAGCTTAGATCAGACTTCACCCCTCCACTTT. The variable domain in full, completed from reference TRBV11-3 and TRBJ1-6, reads EAGVVQSPRYKIIEKKQPVAFWCNPISGHNTLYWYLQNLGQGPELLIRYENEEAVDDSQLPKDRFSAERLKGVDSTLKIQPAELGDSAVYLCASSLDQTSPLHFGNGTRLTVT.

The V call is TRBV7-3, the J call TRBJ1-1; possible D gene TRBD1, 5 bases. The CDR3 length is 14 residues. V dropped 4 bases and J dropped 2 bases, with 11 bases sitting between them. Germline V lookup: CDR1 SGHTA, CDR2 FQGTGA. The chain's CDR3 is CASSSQGGNTEAFF. The CDR3 nucleotides are TGTGCCAGCAGCTCTCAGGGCGGAAACACTGAAGCTTTCTTT.

The chain combines TRBV18 with TRBJ1-3; the D is unclear. This CDR3 spans 13 amino acids. V lost 2 bases, J lost 4 bases, and 6 bases lay in between. CDR1 is KGHSH, CDR2 LQKENI, per germline. The DNA for the CDR3 is TGTGCCAGCTCACCAATCCCAGGAAACACCATATATTTT. This translates into CASSPIPGNTIYF.

In its sample, this clone was seen a few times. V gene TRBV30 combines with J gene TRBJ1-2; 7 bases are shared with TRBD1. CDR1 and CDR2 from the germline V gene are GTSNPN and SVGIG (reference sequence). V was clipped by 2 bases and J by 3 bases; unmatched bases: 6. This CDR3 spans 14 amino acids. CDR3 protein: CAWSPTTGDYGYTF. CDR3 coding DNA: TGTGCCTGGAGTCCCACCACAGGGGACTATGGCTACACCTTC.

J is TRBJ1-6 and V is TRBV30, with D hard to call. The germline V and J ends were trimmed by 5 bases and 7 bases, with 6 bases remaining between them. The germline V gene has CDR1 GTSNPN and CDR2 SVGIG (reference sequence). This CDR3 is 11 amino acids long. The CDR3 reads CAWRLNSPLHF. The CDR3 bases are TGTGCCTGGCGCCTAAATTCACCCCTCCACTTT. Based on the CDR3 plus reference TRBV30 and TRBJ1-6, the full variable domain is SQTIHQWPATLVQPVGSPLSLECTVEGTSNPNLYWYRQAAGRGLQLLFYSVGIGQISSEVPQNLSASRPQDRQFILSSKKLLLSDSGFYLCAWRLNSPLHFGNGTRLTVT.

This CDR3 reads CAIRTGGNEQYF. DNA for the CDR3: TGTGCCATTAGGACAGGGGGCAACGAGCAGTACTTC. V and J are TRBV10-3 and TRBJ2-7, with 11 bases lining up with TRBD1. With V trimmed by 9 bases and J by 5 bases, 3 bases remained unmatched. The CDR3 contains 12 residues. CDR1 and CDR2 from the germline V gene are ENHRY and SYGVKD.

This clone has only a few counts. This chain uses TRBV10-3 with TRBJ1-2; D is unclear. Per germline, CDR1 ENHRY and CDR2 SYGVKD. Trimming stripped 5 bases from V and 2 bases from J, with 15 bases between. There are 15 residues in the CDR3. The CDR3 region has the DNA TGTGCCATCAGTTCGGTATCAGACGGGAACTATGGCTACACCTTC. It specifies CAISSVSDGNYGYTF.

A few counts support this clone. The sample holds other DNA sequences that translate to the same CDR3. This chain connects TRBV9 to TRBJ2-3; D is ambiguous. The CDR3 has 14 amino acids. Germline-derived CDR1 and CDR2 are SGDLS and YYNGEE. Trimming left V 0 bases short and J 2 bases short, with 7 bases between. The CDR3 spells CASSVAYSTDTQYF. CDR3 nucleotides: TGTGCCAGCAGCGTAGCCTACTCCACAGATACGCAGTATTTT.

CDR3 coding DNA: TGCGCCAGCAGCTTGGCAGGGACCAACAATCAGCCCCAGCATTTT. This encodes CASSLAGTNNQPQHF. The gene calls are TRBV5-1 and TRBJ1-5; the D gene is possibly TRBD1 (5 bases). The CDR3 is 15 residues long. Trimming cost V 0 bases and J 3 bases, with 10 bases left between them. The V gene's germline CDR1 is SGHRS and CDR2 YFSETQ.

The chain links TRBV7-2 to TRBJ2-2; unclear D gene. The CDR3 runs to 14 residues. The germline V gene has CDR1 SGHTA and CDR2 FQGNSA. Trimming took 4 bases from V and 4 from J, leaving 10 bases between them. CDR3 sequence (DNA): TGTGCCAGCAGCTCCGGGTCGGGCACCGGGGAGCTGTTTTTT. Residues: CASSSGSGTGELFF.

The V and J genes are TRBV5-4 and TRBJ2-3; 8 nucleotides line up with TRBD2. This CDR3 spans 18 amino acids. V trimming: 1 base; J trimming: 6 bases; junction bases outside the gene matches: 16. Germline V gene data show CDR1 as SGHNT and CDR2 as YYREEE (reference sequence). CDR3 coding DNA: TGTGCCAGCAGCTTGTCAGGACGGGGGGGCTTGAGGTCGGATACGCAGTATTTT. Protein: CASSLSGRGGLRSDTQYF. The entire variable domain, with the rest obtained from reference TRBV5-4 and TRBJ2-3, is as follows: ETGVTQSPTHLIKTRGQQVTLRCSSQSGHNTVSWYQQALGQGPQFIFQYYREEENGRGNFPPRFSGLQFPNYSSELNVNALELDDSALYLCASSLSGRGGLRSDTQYFGPGTRLTVL.

CDR3 nucleotide sequence: TGTGCCAGCAGCCTCAGCTGGGCCAATGAGCAGTTCTTC. It yields the protein CASSLSWANEQFF. This sequence joins TRBV11-2 and TRBJ2-1; no reliable D call. Germline V CDR1 and CDR2: SGHAT, FQNNGV. The CDR3 is made up of 13 amino acids. V was cut by 5 bases and J by 6 bases, with 11 bases left in between.

The chain has TRBV6-5 and TRBJ1-4, with D possibly TRBD1 on 5 matching bases. Trimming removed 2 bases at V and 8 bases at J, with 15 bases between. The CDR3 consists of 15 residues. Germline V CDR1 and CDR2: MNHEY, SVGAGI. CDR3 coding DNA: TGTGCCAGCAGTTACGTAGGGGTGATTGGGGAAAAACTGTTTTTT. Translated, it gives CASSYVGVIGEKLFF.

J is TRBJ2-5 and V is TRBV28; D is uncertain. V was cut by 7 bases and J by 5 bases, with 5 bases left in between. Germline loops: CDR1 MDHEN, CDR2 SYDVKM. The CDR3 sequence is 10 residues long. CDR3 nucleotides: TGTGCCAGCACTGGTGAGACCCAGTACTTC. Its translation: CASTGETQYF.